These 5 T cell receptor beta chains were all obtained from the same sample, sequenced in a study of T cell responses to AZD1222 COVID-19 vaccine. Produced via immunoSEQ multiplex PCR; TCRdb's table is partial and in-frame only. The table has tens of thousands of clones, approximately 82% seen once. Sequences were derived from peripheral blood, sampled on day 0 of AZD1222 vaccination. Receptor source: an adult in good health.

The chain is built from TRBV12-5 and TRBJ2-3; D remains ambiguous. The CDR3 has 12 amino acids. The germline V gene encodes CDR1 LGHNT and CDR2 FRNRAP. V shed 1 base and J shed 4 bases, with 3 bases lying between them. Written as DNA, the CDR3 is TGTGCTAGTGGTTTGGGCGCAGATACGCAGTATTTT. Protein product: CASGLGADTQYF. The full variable domain, in which reference TRBV12-5 and TRBJ2-3 provide the parts outside the CDR3, is DARVTQTPRHKVTEMGQEVTMRCQPILGHNTVFWYRQTMMQGLELLAYFRNRAPLDDSGMPKDRFSAEMPDATLATLKIQPSEPRDSAVYFCASGLGADTQYFGPGTRLTVL.

This clone was seen a handful of times. V and J are TRBV30 and TRBJ2-5; 13 nucleotides match TRBD2. Germline V gene sequence: CDR1 GTSNPN, CDR2 SVGIG (reference sequence). V trimming: 7 bases; J trimming: 5 bases; junction bases outside the gene matches: 4. The CDR3 is 13 residues long. The CDR3 loop reads CASETSGRETQYF. CDR3 sequence (DNA): TGTGCCTCCGAGACTAGCGGGAGGGAGACCCAGTACTTC.

V and J are TRBV27 and TRBJ2-7, with TRBD1 matching 9 bases. The germline CDR1 and CDR2 sequences are MNHEY and SMNVEV (reference sequence). The junction had 6 bases not matched to a gene; V was cut back by 5 bases and J by 4 bases. The CDR3 has 14 residues. The CDR3 DNA reads TGTGCCAGCAGTCCCCGACAGGGGGGGTACGAGCAGTACTTC. Translation gives CASSPRQGGYEQYF.

This chain joins TRBV6-5 and TRBJ1-5; D call uncertain. This CDR3 has 13 amino acids. Trimming took 7 bases from V and 3 from J, leaving 10 bases between them. Germline V lookup: CDR1 MNHEY, CDR2 SVGAGI. In DNA, the CDR3 is TGTGCCAGCAAGTGGGCAGACAATCAGCCCCAGCATTTT. This gives the protein CASKWADNQPQHF.

This clone appeared a single time. This chain connects TRBV28 to TRBJ1-2; no definite D call. The CDR3 contains 12 residues. The V end lost 5 bases, the J end lost 4 bases, and 8 bases lay between the germline ends. Looked up from germline, CDR1 is MDHEN and CDR2 is SYDVKM. The CDR3 protein is CASSTGFYGYTF. In nucleotides, the CDR3 is TGTGCCAGCAGTACGGGCTTCTATGGCTACACCTTC.